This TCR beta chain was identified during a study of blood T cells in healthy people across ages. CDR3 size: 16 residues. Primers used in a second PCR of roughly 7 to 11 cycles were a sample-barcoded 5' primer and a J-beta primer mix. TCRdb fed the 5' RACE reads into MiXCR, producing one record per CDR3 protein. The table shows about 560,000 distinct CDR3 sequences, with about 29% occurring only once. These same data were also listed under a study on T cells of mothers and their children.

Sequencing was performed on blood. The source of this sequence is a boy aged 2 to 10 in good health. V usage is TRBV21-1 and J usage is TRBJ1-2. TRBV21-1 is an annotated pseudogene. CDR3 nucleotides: TGTGCCAGCAGCAAAGGAATTCAAAATCAGGTCTATGGCTACACCTTC. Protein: CASSKGIQNQVYGYTF.